Listed here are 8 T cell receptor beta chains from one sample, sequenced in a study of post-analysis software for immune sequencing data. Study-level findings and limits: In patients, about 5 TRBV segments were more frequent than in controls, with TRBV5-6, TRBV5-1 and TRBV20-1 among them.

Each TCR beta cDNA library carried unique molecular identifiers. TCRdb analysed the PCR reads with MiXCR anew, one entry per CDR3 protein. The sample holds around 200,000 distinct CDR3 sequences, approximately 29% seen once. No antigens are known for them. The sample taken for sequencing was blood. These receptors originate from a girl under 18 with multiple sclerosis.

The chain joins TRBV7-9 to TRBJ1-1; TRBD1 matches at 7 bases. The V gene end was trimmed by 5 bases and the J gene end by 9 bases; junction bases not matched to a gene: 9. The CDR3 contains 13 residues. Germline values: CDR1 SEHNR, CDR2 FQNEAQ (reference sequence). CDR3 DNA: TGTGCCAGCAGCCTGAGACAGGGAGTGAAAGCTTTCTTT. Protein product: CASSLRQGVKAFF.

This rearrangement joins TRBV6-1 to TRBJ2-1; tentative D call: TRBD1 (6 bases). Germline V gene sequence: CDR1 MNHNS, CDR2 SASEGT. The CDR3 runs to 13 residues. V was pared by 6 bases and J by 4 bases, with 10 bases between. This CDR3 reads CASRFGQYNEQFF. DNA of the CDR3: TGTGCCAGCAGATTTGGACAGTACAATGAGCAGTTCTTC.

This clonotype was found a few times. The chain employs TRBV19 and TRBJ2-1, with 9 positions matching TRBD2. V shed 2 bases, J shed 11 bases, and the junction held 10 bases outside the gene matches. Germline CDR1 reads LNHDA; CDR2 reads SQIVND (reference sequence). This CDR3 contains 15 residues. For the CDR3, the DNA is TGTGCCAGTAGTATACCCCCCTACAGCGGGGGGCAGCAGTTCTTC. Its translation is CASSIPPYSGGQQFF.

The chain has TRBV29-1 and TRBJ2-3, with no clear D. The CDR3 extends over 15 amino acids. From germline, CDR1 is SQVTM and CDR2 ANQGSEA. The V end was cut by 4 bases, the J end by 2 bases, with 16 bases between. CDR3 amino acids: CSVGRNSRSTDTQYF. The CDR3, as DNA: TGCAGCGTTGGCCGGAATAGCAGATCCACAGATACGCAGTATTTT.

To note about this clonotype: A read error is possible here, since a much larger clone lies one base away. The CDR3, as DNA: TGCGCCAGCAAGGAAGCAGGGAGGAACACTCAGTACTTC. Translating gives CASKEAGRNTQYF. This rearrangement joins TRBV10-2 to TRBJ2-4; D is perhaps TRBD2 (6 bases). Germline CDR1 WSHSY, CDR2 SAAADI. The CDR3 loop spans 13 amino acids.

V usage is TRBV7-2 and J usage is TRBJ2-5; D not certain. V dropped 8 bases and J dropped 2 bases, with 12 bases sitting between them. CDR3 length: 13 amino acids. CDR1 is SGHTA and CDR2 is FQGNSA in the germline V gene. In DNA, the CDR3 is TGTGCCAGCTTCATGGGCATACAAGAGACCCAGTACTTC. Translating gives CASFMGIQETQYF. Complete variable domain (other parts from reference TRBV7-2 and TRBJ2-5): GAGVSQSPSNKVTEKGKDVELRCDPISGHTALYWYRQSLGQGLEFLIYFQGNSAPDKSGLPSDRFSAERTGGSVSTLTIQRTQQEDSAVYLCASFMGIQETQYFGPGTRLLVL.

Notes on this clonotype: With a much larger clone just one base away, this may be a read error. In nucleotides, the CDR3 is TGTACCAGCTCACCACCAGGCTACAATGAGCAGTTCTTC. Translating gives CTSSPPGYNEQFF. The rearrangement links TRBV18 to TRBJ2-1; D is undetermined. Germline CDR1 and CDR2: KGHSH and LQKENI. The CDR3 runs to 13 residues.

A word on this clonotype: The germline gene is not matched at one end of the junction; a read error may be the cause. The chain combines TRBV12-3 or TRBV12-4 with TRBJ2-3, with TRBD2 matching over 11 bases. The CDR3 is 16 amino acids. CDR3 protein: CASSPGTSGSTDAQYF. CDR3 nucleotides: TGTGCCAGCAGCCCCGGTACTAGCGGGAGCACAGATGCGCAGTATTTT.